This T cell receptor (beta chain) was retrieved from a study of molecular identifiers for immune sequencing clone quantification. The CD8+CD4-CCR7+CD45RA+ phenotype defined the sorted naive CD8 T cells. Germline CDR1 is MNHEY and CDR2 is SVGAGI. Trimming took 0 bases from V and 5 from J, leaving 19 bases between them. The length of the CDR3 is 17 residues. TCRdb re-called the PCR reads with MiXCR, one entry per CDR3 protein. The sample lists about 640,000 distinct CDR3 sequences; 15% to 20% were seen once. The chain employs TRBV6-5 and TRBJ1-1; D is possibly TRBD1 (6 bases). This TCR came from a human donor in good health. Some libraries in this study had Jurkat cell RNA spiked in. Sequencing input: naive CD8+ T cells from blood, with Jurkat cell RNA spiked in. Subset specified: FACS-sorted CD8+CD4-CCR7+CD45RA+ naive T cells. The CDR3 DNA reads TGTGCCAGCAGTTACTCGAAATTATCGGGGGCTCGGACTGAAGCTTTCTTT. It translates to CASSYSKLSGARTEAFF.